These 26 T cell receptor beta chains share one sample of origin, sequenced in a study of T cells after posttransplantation cyclophosphamide. Sequencing used immunoSEQ multiplex PCR; TCRdb keeps in-frame clones, though not all of them. In the table there are about 32,000 clones, roughly 89% of which are singletons. Sequencing was carried out using PBMCs. These receptor sequences come from a woman aged 40 to 50 with a blood cancer, CMV-positive, and with a related stem cell donor.

This chain links TRBV7-9 with TRBJ1-2; a possible D gene is TRBD1 (6 bases). CDR3 length: 17 residues. Germline loops: CDR1 SEHNR, CDR2 FQNEAQ (reference sequence). V shed 5 bases and J shed 7 bases, with 26 bases lying between them. The CDR3 coding sequence is TGTGCCAGCAGCCTAACCACTTTGACACCGCCCAGGGGTGGCTACACCTTC. Translation: CASSLTTLTPPRGGYTF.

The CDR3 nucleotides read TGTGCCAGTAGTACTGTGGGGGGTGGTACTGAAGCTTTCTTT. It is translated as CASSTVGGGTEAFF. The chain couples TRBV19 to TRBJ1-1; weak D call: TRBD1 (5 bases). The germline V and J ends were trimmed by 4 bases and 5 bases, with 14 bases remaining between them. Germline V gene lookup returns CDR1 LNHDA and CDR2 SQIVND (reference sequence). CDR3 size: 14 residues.

The V and J genes are TRBV4-2 and TRBJ1-1, with 8 bases aligning to TRBD1. After removal of 2 bases from V and 4 bases from J, the junction contained 9 bases not matched to a gene. Germline values: CDR1 LGHNA, CDR2 YNFKEQ. The CDR3 sequence is 16 residues long. The DNA for the CDR3 is TGTGCCAGCAGCCAAACGGACAGGGCGAGTTTCACTGAAGCTTTCTTT. Its translation: CASSQTDRASFTEAFF.

The chain combines TRBV4-3 with TRBJ2-7, with D unclear. CDR1 is LGHNA and CDR2 is YSLEER in the germline V gene. Trimming removed 3 bases from V and 6 bases from J, with 9 bases in between. This CDR3 region has 12 residues. Here the CDR3 DNA reads TGCGCCAGCAGCCATGTCAACGGCGAGCAGTACTTC. Residues: CASSHVNGEQYF.

In the case of this clone: The germline gene is not matched at one end of the junction; a read error may be the cause. J is TRBJ1-4 and V is TRBV7-9; D not certain. The V gene's germline CDR1 is SEHNR and CDR2 FQNEAQ (reference sequence). The CDR3 runs 13 residues. The DNA for the CDR3 is TGTGCCAGCAGCTTATCAACTCATGAAAAACTGTTTTTT. Residues: CASSLSTHEKLFF.

V gene TRBV4-1 combines with J gene TRBJ1-6; tentatively, D is TRBD1 (6 bases). The CDR3 covers 16 residues. V lost 4 bases to trimming and J lost 8 bases, with 18 bases between them. Germline V gives CDR1 MGHRA, CDR2 YSYEKL. CDR3 DNA: TGCGCCAGCAGCCGCATCCAGGGGTCAAATGATTCACCCCTCCACTTT. This encodes CASSRIQGSNDSPLHF.

The V call is TRBV5-6, the J call TRBJ2-1; D may be TRBD2 (7 bases). Trimming cost V 0 bases and J 3 bases, with 16 bases left between them. This CDR3 region has 17 residues. The germline gives CDR1 SGHDT, CDR2 YYEEEE. The CDR3 reads CASSLAEAGALYNEQFF. The DNA for the CDR3 is TGTGCCAGCAGCTTGGCCGAGGCGGGGGCCCTCTACAATGAGCAGTTCTTC.

This clone is a singleton in its sample. The chain employs TRBV19 and TRBJ2-7, with TRBD1 identical over 7 bases. CDR3 length: 13 amino acids. V shed 8 bases and J 1 base; nucleotides not matched to a gene: 5. Per the germline V gene, CDR1 is LNHDA and CDR2 is SQIVND (reference sequence). The CDR3 is CASSGQLSYEQYF. CDR3 bases: TGTGCCAGTTCGGGACAGCTATCCTACGAGCAGTACTTC.

This clone was recorded only once. The rearrangement links TRBV29-1 to TRBJ2-1, with a weak D call TRBD1 (6 bases). V was trimmed by 5 bases and J by 4 bases, leaving 15 bases between them. Germline CDR1 reads SQVTM; CDR2 reads ANQGSEA. The CDR3 runs to 14 residues. This CDR3 reads CSVLAPRGYNEQFF. The CDR3 DNA follows: TGCAGCGTTCTAGCCCCGAGGGGGTACAATGAGCAGTTCTTC.

This clone was seen only once. The gene calls are TRBV2 and TRBJ2-1, with 13 bases matching TRBD2. CDR1 is SNHLY and CDR2 is FYNNEI in the germline V gene. The trim removed 2 bases at V and 1 base at J, leaving 5 bases unmatched. The CDR3 sequence is 18 residues long. The CDR3 DNA reads as TGTGCCAGCAGTGAATGGACTAGCGGGGGCCTTTCCTACAATGAGCAGTTCTTC. Translated, it gives CASSEWTSGGLSYNEQFF.

This chain links TRBV28 with TRBJ2-5; 7 bases align to TRBD1. Matching the DNA end better, TRBJ2-7 makes the J call doubtful. CDR3 length equals 14 residues. Germline V gives CDR1 MDHEN, CDR2 SYDVKM. In nucleotides, the CDR3 is TGTGCCAGCAGTCCAACGACAGGGTTTTACGAGCAGTACTTC. The encoded protein is CASSPTTGFYEQYF.

The chain is built from TRBV28 and TRBJ1-6; 9 positions agree with TRBD1. Germline V gene sequence: CDR1 MDHEN, CDR2 SYDVKM. The CDR3 spans 16 residues. The V gene end was trimmed by 3 bases and the J gene end by 5 bases; junction bases not matched to a gene: 5. In DNA form, the CDR3 reads TGTGCCAGCAGTTTGGGACAGGGAGGCAATAATTCACCCCTCCACTTT. This gives the protein CASSLGQGGNNSPLHF.

This rearrangement joins TRBV14 to TRBJ1-2, with 7 bases identical to TRBD1. V dropped 4 bases and J dropped 2; count of bases not matched to a gene: 4. The CDR3 consists of 14 residues. Germline V lookup: CDR1 SGHDN, CDR2 FVKESK. The CDR3: CASSPLTGNYGYTF. CDR3 sequence (DNA): TGTGCCAGCAGCCCGCTGACAGGGAACTATGGCTACACCTTC.

The count of this clone is one. CDR3: CASSYSGGNYNEQFF. CDR3 DNA sequence: TGTGCCAGCAGTTACTCGGGGGGAAACTACAATGAGCAGTTCTTC. The V call is TRBV6-5, the J call TRBJ2-1; possible D gene TRBD2, 6 bases. V dropped 0 bases and J dropped 3 bases, with 9 bases sitting between them. Germline CDR1 reads MNHEY; CDR2 reads SVGAGI. The CDR3 length is 15 residues.

In DNA, the CDR3 is TGTGCCAGCAGCCCTCCGGGACTAGAGGCGCAGTATTTT. Translation gives CASSPPGLEAQYF. The chain joins TRBV5-4 to TRBJ2-3, with 8 bases matching TRBD2. The CDR3 length is 13 residues. V dropped 4 bases and J dropped 10; count of bases not matched to a gene: 8. Germline V CDR1 and CDR2: SGHNT, YYREEE (reference sequence).

This chain links TRBV7-2 with TRBJ1-5; 7 bases map to TRBD1. Trimming cost V 3 bases and J 7 bases; bases outside gene matches: 3. Looked up from germline, CDR1 is SGHTA and CDR2 is FQGNSA. CDR3 length: 13 amino acids. CDR3 DNA: TGTGCCAGCAGCTTGCAGGGGGGCCAGCCCCAGCATTTT. It translates to CASSLQGGQPQHF.

The CDR3 region has the DNA TGTGCCAGCAGCTTAAGTCCGGGGGGGGGAGAGACCCAGTACTTC. It translates to CASSLSPGGGETQYF. The chain joins TRBV7-9 to TRBJ2-5; 8 positions agree with TRBD2. This CDR3 is 15 amino acids long. Germline values: CDR1 SEHNR, CDR2 FQNEAQ (reference sequence). The ends lost 2 bases at V and 4 bases at J; junction bases unmatched: 6.

The chain combines TRBV5-1 with TRBJ2-2; TRBD1 agrees at 8 bases. V lost 6 bases and J lost 0; bases outside the gene matches: 4. The CDR3 length is 15 residues. Germline V gene sequence: CDR1 SGHRS, CDR2 YFSETQ. The CDR3 here is CASNQQGANTGELFF. The DNA for the CDR3 is TGCGCCAGCAACCAACAGGGGGCGAACACCGGGGAGCTGTTTTTT.

CDR3 nucleotides: TGTGCCAGCAGTGCTACGACAGGGGTTACTGAAGCTTTCTTT. This sequence encodes CASSATTGVTEAFF. The J gene is TRBJ1-1, the V gene TRBV6-1, with TRBD1 matching 8 bases. The CDR3 contains 14 residues. CDR1 is MNHNS and CDR2 is SASEGT in the germline V gene. The junction had 6 bases not matched to a gene; V was cut back by 4 bases and J by 5 bases.

This chain links TRBV6-5 with TRBJ2-5; D is perhaps TRBD2 (6 bases). From germline, CDR1 is MNHEY and CDR2 SVGAGI. The V and J ends lost 0 bases and 1 base respectively, with 9 bases between them. The CDR3 is 15 residues long. This CDR3 reads CASSYSGTFQETQYF. CDR3 sequence (DNA): TGTGCCAGCAGTTACTCGGGGACTTTCCAAGAGACCCAGTACTTC.

This clone showed up just a few times. The V and J genes are TRBV7-9 and TRBJ2-2; D uncertain. Germline V gene data show CDR1 as SEHNR and CDR2 as FQNEAQ (reference sequence). V shed 5 bases and J shed 1 base, with 14 bases lying between them. The CDR3 loop spans 16 amino acids. The CDR3 here is CASSRLWAMNTGELFF. The CDR3 region has the DNA TGTGCCAGCAGCCGTCTGTGGGCAATGAACACCGGGGAGCTGTTTTTT.

This sequence joins TRBV6-4 and TRBJ1-2, with 9 bases identical to TRBD1. Germline CDR1 and CDR2: MRHNA and SNTAGT. V lost 3 bases to trimming and J lost 1 base; unmatched junction nucleotides: 6. The CDR3 spans 16 residues. In DNA form, the CDR3 reads TGTGCCAGCAGTGATCCTGACAGGGGGTTTAACTATGGCTACACCTTC. Residues: CASSDPDRGFNYGYTF.

The CDR3 DNA follows: TGCGCCACGGCGGGGGAAAACGAGCAGTACTTC. Its protein is CATAGENEQYF. The rearrangement uses TRBV10-2 and TRBJ2-7, with 7 bases that match TRBD2. CDR1 is WSHSY and CDR2 is SAAADI in the germline V gene. Trimming at V came to 10 bases and at J to 5 bases, leaving 5 bases not matched to a gene. The CDR3 is 11 residues long.

The V call is TRBV5-1, the J call TRBJ2-1, with 10 bases identical to TRBD2. V shed 2 bases, J shed 0 bases, and the junction held 5 bases outside the gene matches. The CDR3 runs to 17 residues. Germline CDR1 and CDR2: SGHRS and YFSETQ. The CDR3 DNA is TGCGCCAGCAGCTTCCCTAGCGGGGGTAGCTCCTACAATGAGCAGTTCTTC. The encoded protein is CASSFPSGGSSYNEQFF.

CDR3 region: CSVARTEAFF. DNA of the CDR3: TGCAGCGTTGCCCGCACTGAAGCTTTCTTT. V and J are TRBV29-1 and TRBJ1-1; D ambiguous. Germline-derived CDR1 and CDR2 are SQVTM and ANQGSEA. V was pared by 4 bases and J by 4 bases, with 4 bases between. There are 10 residues in the CDR3.

The rearrangement joins TRBV6-5 to TRBJ1-1, with a weak D call TRBD1 (6 bases). The CDR3 runs 14 residues. V dropped 5 bases and J dropped 4 bases, with 14 bases sitting between them. Germline lookup yields CDR1 MNHEY and CDR2 SVGAGI. The CDR3 nucleotides are TGTGCCAGCAGTCTGGGGGACATCGGCACTGAAGCTTTCTTT. Translation: CASSLGDIGTEAFF.